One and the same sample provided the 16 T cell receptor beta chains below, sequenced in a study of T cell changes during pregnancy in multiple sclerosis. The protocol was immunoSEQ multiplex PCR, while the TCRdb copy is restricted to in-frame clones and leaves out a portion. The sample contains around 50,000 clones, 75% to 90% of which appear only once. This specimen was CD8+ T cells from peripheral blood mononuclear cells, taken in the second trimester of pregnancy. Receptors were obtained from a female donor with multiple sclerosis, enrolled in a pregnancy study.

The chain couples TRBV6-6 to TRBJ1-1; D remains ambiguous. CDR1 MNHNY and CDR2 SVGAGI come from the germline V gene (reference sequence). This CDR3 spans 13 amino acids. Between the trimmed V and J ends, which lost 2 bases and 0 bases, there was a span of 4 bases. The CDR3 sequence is CASSYSVNTEAFF. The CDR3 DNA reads TGTGCCAGCAGTTACAGCGTGAACACTGAAGCTTTCTTT.

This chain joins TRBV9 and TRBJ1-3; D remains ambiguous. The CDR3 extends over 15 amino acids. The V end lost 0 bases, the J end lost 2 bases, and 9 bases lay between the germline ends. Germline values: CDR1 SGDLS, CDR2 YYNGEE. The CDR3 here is CASSVDGATGNTIYF. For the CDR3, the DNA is TGTGCCAGCAGCGTAGACGGAGCCACTGGAAACACCATATATTTT.

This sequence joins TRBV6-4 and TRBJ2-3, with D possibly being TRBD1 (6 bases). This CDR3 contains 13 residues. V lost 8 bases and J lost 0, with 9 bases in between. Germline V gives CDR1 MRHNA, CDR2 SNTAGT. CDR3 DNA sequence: TGTGCCAGCGCGACAGGCAGCACAGATACGCAGTATTTT. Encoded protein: CASATGSTDTQYF.

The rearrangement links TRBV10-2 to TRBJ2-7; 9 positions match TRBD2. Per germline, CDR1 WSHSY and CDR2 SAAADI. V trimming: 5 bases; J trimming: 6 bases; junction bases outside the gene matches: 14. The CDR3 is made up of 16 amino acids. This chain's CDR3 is CASSTLRGREVGEQYF. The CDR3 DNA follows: TGCGCCAGCAGTACCCTCCGCGGGAGGGAAGTGGGCGAGCAGTACTTC.

CDR3 DNA sequence: TGCGCCAGCAGCTTGACGGGTCGTGGCTACACCTTC. Translating it yields CASSLTGRGYTF. The rearrangement links TRBV5-1 to TRBJ1-2; unclear D gene. Per germline, CDR1 SGHRS and CDR2 YFSETQ. V lost 1 base to trimming and J lost 7 bases, with 8 bases between them. The CDR3 covers 12 residues.

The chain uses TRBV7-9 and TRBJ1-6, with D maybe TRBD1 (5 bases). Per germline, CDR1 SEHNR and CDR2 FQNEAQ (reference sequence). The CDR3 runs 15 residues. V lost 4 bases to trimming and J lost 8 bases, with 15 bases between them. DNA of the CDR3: TGTGCCAGCAGCTACGGGGGACCCCAGGATTCACCCCTCCACTTT. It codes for CASSYGGPQDSPLHF.

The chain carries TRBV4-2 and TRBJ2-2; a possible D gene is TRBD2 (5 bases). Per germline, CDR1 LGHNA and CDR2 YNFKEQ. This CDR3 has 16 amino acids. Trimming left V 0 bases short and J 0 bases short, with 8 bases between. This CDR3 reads CASSQEIGANTGELFF. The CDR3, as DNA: TGTGCCAGCAGCCAAGAGATCGGGGCGAACACCGGGGAGCTGTTTTTT.

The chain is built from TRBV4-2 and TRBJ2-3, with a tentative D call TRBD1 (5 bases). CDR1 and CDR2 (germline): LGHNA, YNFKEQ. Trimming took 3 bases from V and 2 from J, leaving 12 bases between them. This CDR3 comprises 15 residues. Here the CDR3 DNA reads TGTGCCAGCAGCCATTACGACAGAGACACAGATACGCAGTATTTT. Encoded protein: CASSHYDRDTDTQYF.

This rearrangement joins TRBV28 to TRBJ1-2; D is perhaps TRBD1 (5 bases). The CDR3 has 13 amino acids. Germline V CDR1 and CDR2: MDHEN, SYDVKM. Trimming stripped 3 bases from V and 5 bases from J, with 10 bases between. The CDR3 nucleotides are TGTGCCAGCAGTTTCTCCAGGGCATATGGCTACACCTTC. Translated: CASSFSRAYGYTF.

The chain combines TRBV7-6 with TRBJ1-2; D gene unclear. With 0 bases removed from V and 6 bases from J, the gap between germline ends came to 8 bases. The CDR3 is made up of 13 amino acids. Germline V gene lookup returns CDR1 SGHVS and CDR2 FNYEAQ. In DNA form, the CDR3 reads TGTGCCAGCAGCTTAGCGGAGGGCCATGGCTACACCTTC. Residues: CASSLAEGHGYTF.

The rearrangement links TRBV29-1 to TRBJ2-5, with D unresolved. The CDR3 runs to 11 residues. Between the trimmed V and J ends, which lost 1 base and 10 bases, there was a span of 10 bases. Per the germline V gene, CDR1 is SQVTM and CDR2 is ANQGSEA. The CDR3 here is CSVEVSVRQYF. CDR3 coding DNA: TGCAGCGTTGAAGTTTCGGTACGCCAGTACTTC.

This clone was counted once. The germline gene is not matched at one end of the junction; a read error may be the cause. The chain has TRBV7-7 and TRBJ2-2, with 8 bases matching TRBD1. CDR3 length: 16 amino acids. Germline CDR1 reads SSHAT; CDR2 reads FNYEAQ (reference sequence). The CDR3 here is CASSTQGVEDTGELFF. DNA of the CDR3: TGTGCTAGCAGCACACAGGGGGTTGAGGACACCGGGGAGCTGTTTTTT.

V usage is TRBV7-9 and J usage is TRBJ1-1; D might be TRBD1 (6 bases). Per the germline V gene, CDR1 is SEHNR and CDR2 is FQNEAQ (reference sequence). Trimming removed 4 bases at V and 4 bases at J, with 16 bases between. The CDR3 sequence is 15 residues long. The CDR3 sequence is CASSWKGQPITEAFF. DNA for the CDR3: TGTGCCAGCAGCTGGAAGGGACAACCTATCACTGAAGCTTTCTTT. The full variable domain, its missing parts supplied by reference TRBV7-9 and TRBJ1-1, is DTGVSQNPRHKITKRGQNVTFRCDPISEHNRLYWYRQTLGQGPEFLTYFQNEAQLEKSRLLSDRFSAERPKGSFSTLEIQRTEQGDSAMYLCASSWKGQPITEAFFGQGTRLTVV.

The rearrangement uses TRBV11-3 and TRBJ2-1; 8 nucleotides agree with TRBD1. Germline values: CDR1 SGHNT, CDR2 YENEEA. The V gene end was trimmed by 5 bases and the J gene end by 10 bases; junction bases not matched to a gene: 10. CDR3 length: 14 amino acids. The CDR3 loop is CASSHVQGAGEQFF. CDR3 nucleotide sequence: TGTGCCAGCAGCCACGTGCAGGGGGCAGGGGAGCAGTTCTTC.

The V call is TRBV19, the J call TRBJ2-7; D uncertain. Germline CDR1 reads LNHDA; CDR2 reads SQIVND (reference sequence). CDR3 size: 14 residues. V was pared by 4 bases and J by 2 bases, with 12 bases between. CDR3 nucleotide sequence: TGTGCCAGTAGTACCCGGGTATCCCCCTACGAGCAGTACTTC. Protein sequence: CASSTRVSPYEQYF.

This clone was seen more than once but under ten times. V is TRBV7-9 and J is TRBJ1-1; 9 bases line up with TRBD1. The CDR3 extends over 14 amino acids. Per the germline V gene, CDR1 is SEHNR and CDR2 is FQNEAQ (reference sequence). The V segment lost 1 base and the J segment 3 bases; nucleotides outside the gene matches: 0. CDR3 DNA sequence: TGTGCCAGCAGCTTAGGACAGGGGGACACTGAAGCTTTCTTT. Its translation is CASSLGQGDTEAFF.